The entry below gives a single T cell receptor (beta chain) sequence along with its context. Its specific antigen is unknown. The record originates from a study of cytomegalovirus exposure and HLA in healthy donors (TCRdb year 2017). Study-level background: In an earlier analysis of roughly 500 of the donors, under 300 Gb of sequence data and 100 million or so unique TCR beta sequences from some 170 million T cells were reported. Roughly 300 gigabases of sequencing data and around 87 million unique TCR sequences were included in an early release covering about 700 HLA-typed donors. The genetic ancestry cluster associated with self-reported Caucasian donors included over 65% of the approximately 410 genotyped donors. The study aimed to test whether cataloging public T cell receptors could reveal signatures of past pathogen exposure. The study used immunosequencing to profile the T cell repertoires of 666 subjects and linked those repertoires to cytomegalovirus serostatus. A separate validation cohort of roughly 120 different subjects was used in addition to the 666-subject first cohort. To predict cytomegalovirus infection status, the study brought together high-throughput TCR immunosequencing, statistical association of individual TCRs with disease status, and machine learning. In a later analysis, previously published TCR beta repertoires from 666 donors were re-analyzed and high-resolution HLA genotyping was added so that TCR occurrence patterns could be studied. Rather than using new phenotypic data, the later analysis identified candidate immune exposures from TCR beta sequences and from how often those sequences occurred across donors. To decide whether each TCR beta V gene segment behaved as functional or pseudogenic, an earlier analysis of approximately 620 of the donors relied on high-throughput TCR beta sequencing. Donor age, sex, ethnicity and CMV serostatus were compiled alongside the repertoire data. A later genetic analysis used genome-wide SNP genotypes for about 65% of the roughly 670 donors, treating that subset as a discovery cohort. Every discovery cohort repertoire had been produced on one sequencing platform. Class I and class II HLA loci were covered by the typing at four-digit resolution. Typing coverage differed by locus: A, B, C, DRB1 and DQB1 were typed in about 620-640 donors, DQA1 in about 510, DPA1 in 600 to 610, and DPB1 in just under 480. About five DR-DQ haplotypes were handled as single units for association and clustering, since linkage in the cohort was strong. Among about 410 genotyped donors of the cohort, an average of roughly 230,000 unique TCR beta nucleotide sequences was sequenced per donor, of which 15% to 20% were non-productive. What the research found in general, with its limitations: In a later analysis, HLA-associated TCR beta chains were found to be more clonally expanded and to have lower generation probabilities than equally common non-associated chains. When HLA alleles, especially DR and DQ, strongly co-occurred, TCR associations were difficult to assign to individual alleles. The presence/absence analyses assumed that sequencing depth was roughly uniform across donors, and that assumption may not be true. The only immune exposure information available for the cohort was CMV serostatus. Because counts were too low, seventeen rarely observed V segments, including chromosome 9 orphons, were left out of the earlier analysis of approximately 500 of the donors. It was suggested by the authors that the approach could potentially be generalized to other disease states and immunological phenotypes. A later analysis found that most CMV-associated TCR beta chains appeared HLA-restricted, with HLA associations seemingly driven largely by CMV exposure. Compared with the approximately 670-donor mean, donors in an Asian-associated ancestry cluster had fewer N-insertions in productive TCRs, according to a later genetic analysis. Only TCR beta chains were sequenced in this cohort, and the absence of alpha or paired-chain data limited detectable features. In a later analysis, several top co-occurrence clusters were reported to appear linked to parvovirus B19, influenza, CMV and Epstein-Barr virus. At a false discovery rate of 0.05, a later analysis linked around 15,000 TCR beta sequences to specific HLA alleles. In an earlier analysis of approximately 590 of the donors, most TCR beta V segments appeared in productive rearrangements about 90% or about 30% of the time, broadly matching IMGT annotations. In the study, 150 to 200 TCR beta chains were listed as associated with cytomegalovirus. An association between a missense DCLRE1C variant and V-gene and J-gene trimming of TCR beta chains was found in a later genetic analysis and replicated in an independent cohort. Most TCR sequences were observed very rarely across donors, whereas some public TCRs were present in many individuals. HLA typing was unavailable for some donors at each locus, so association tests used only the typed subset. Linkage disequilibrium might explain the correlated functional status among segregating V segments, but an unknown experimental factor could not be ruled out. In vitro tests confirmed that a few of the cytomegalovirus-associated TCR beta chains recognize cytomegalovirus antigens. The classifier was reported to diagnose cytomegalovirus status with high specificity and sensitivity in both the original and validation cohorts. A further reported finding was that TCR beta sequences accurately predicted the HLA-A and HLA-B alleles for most subjects in the first cohort. A later analysis found that TCR association rates varied across HLA loci, with DRB1 alleles showing the most associated TCRs and HLA-C alleles the fewest. The 87-base-pair reads could not distinguish some IMGT-functional V segments, including TRBV6-2 and TRBV6-3, so those segments were excluded. A cluster of highly shared sequence variants was judged likely to represent a technical artifact of the sequencing pipeline.

Libraries were constructed by the immunoSEQ multiplex PCR assay. A mixture of 60 forward primers for TCR Vbeta segments and 13 reverse primers for TCR Jbeta segments was used in the multiplex PCR. A multiplex PCR assay on genomic DNA amplified the CDR3 region of rearranged TCR beta genes. Amplified TCR beta libraries were sequenced as 87-base-pair reads on the Illumina HiSeq System. The published analysis was carried out like this. In a later analysis, about 80 million unique TCR beta chains were counted across the approximately 670 repertoires, and roughly 11 million of these chains were shared by at least two donors. A nearest-neighbor algorithm error-corrected the raw reads and collapsed the reads into unique sequences, merging closely related sequences to remove PCR and sequencing errors. CDR3 sequences were aligned to IMGT reference sequences to assign V, D and J gene segments. For a sequence to be retained, a match of at least six nucleotides was required to both a V gene segment and a J gene segment. Rearrangements were called productive when the CDR3 lacked stop codons and stayed in frame with V and J; all others were non-productive. Following IMGT convention, CDR3 was defined as the stretch from the second conserved V-encoded cysteine up to the conserved J-encoded phenylalanine. The earlier analysis of about 530 of the donors excluded any sequence lacking an unambiguous match to a single V gene segment. An earlier analysis of a few hundred of the donors called V segments functional above 56.7% productive rearrangements and segregating when the between-donor standard deviation exceeded 5%. To diagnose cytomegalovirus status from the catalog of TCR beta chain sequences, a statistical classification framework was built. In a later analysis, V and J genes were assigned by comparing TCR nucleotide sequences against IMGT/GENE-DB human TR gene sequences. The TCRdist pipeline was used in a later analysis to assign CDR3 sequences and most-parsimonious VDJ recombination scenarios. In a later analysis, each TCR beta chain was defined by its CDR3 amino acid sequence together with its V-gene family, and reads lacking a unique V-gene family were excluded. In a later analysis, 450 to 600 highly shared, low-generation-probability nucleotide sequences were removed to address suspected cross-contamination and a sequencing artifact. In a later analysis, a clonal expansion index was calculated for each public chain from normalized within-repertoire ranks of inferred template counts. In a later analysis, generation probabilities were computed using a VDJ recombination model fitted to out-of-frame rearrangements, and the results were checked against IGoR. A later analysis scored TCR-TCR, TCR-HLA and TCR-CMV co-occurrence with hypergeometric tests, applying a repertoire-size bias correction to TCR pairs. In a later analysis, false discovery rates were estimated by permuting HLA or CMV assignments 20 times. In a later analysis, co-occurring TCRs were grouped with DBSCAN, and TCRdist sequence similarity was added when clustering was performed within HLA-allele-positive subsets. Repertoires with fewer than 30,000 or more than 120,000 public chains were left out of co-occurrence clustering, as were about five repertoires with anomalous nucleotide sharing. In TCRdb, the immuneACCESS table is reduced to in-frame sequences with V and J assigned. These tables do not hold every clone; where another copy was compared, an unresolved V gene accounts for under half, and the others remain unexplained. Clonal size and the V and J genes are those of that table, whereas D and trimming came from the DNA. The sample's table covers 150,000 to 200,000 clones. The ten top clones hold over 1% of the sample.

Unmatched junction bases come to 9, with V trimmed by 0 bases and J by 8 bases. The CDR3, from cysteine to phenylalanine, totals 17 residues. Only the CDR3 portion is preserved as DNA: 51 bases, with reading frame beginning at the first base. The germline V gene supplies CDR1 KGHSH and CDR2 LQKENI. The cohort comprised around 700 healthy bone marrow donors. At the time of sampling, all cohort members were nominally healthy, though unrecorded immune exposures were likely present. The donor was CMV seronegative and belonged to the group of 380 or so seronegative cohort members. A peripheral blood sample was provided by each donor, and peripheral blood mononuclear cells were used for TCR beta sequencing. The Qiagen DNeasy Blood Extraction Kit was used to extract genomic DNA from the blood cell samples.

The sequence links TRBV18 to TRBJ2-1; 11 of the junction bases match TRBD2. Sequences were obtained from PBMCs. The sequence came from a woman aged 60-70 years in good health and CMV-seronegative. The DNA sequence follows: TGTGCCAGCTCACCACCGGCTAGCGGGGGGCCGGGGTATGAGCAGTTCTTC. Translated, this is CASSPPASGGPGYEQFF.